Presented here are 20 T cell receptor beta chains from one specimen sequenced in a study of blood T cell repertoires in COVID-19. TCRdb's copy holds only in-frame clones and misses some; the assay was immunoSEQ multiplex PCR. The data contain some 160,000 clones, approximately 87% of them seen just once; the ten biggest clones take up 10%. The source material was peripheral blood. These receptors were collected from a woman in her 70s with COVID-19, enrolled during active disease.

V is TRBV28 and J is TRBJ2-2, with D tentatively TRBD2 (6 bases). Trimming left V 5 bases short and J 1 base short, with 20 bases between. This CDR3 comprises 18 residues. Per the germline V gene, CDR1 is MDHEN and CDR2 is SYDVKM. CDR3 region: CASSPSVGLLLNTGELFF. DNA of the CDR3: TGTGCCAGCAGTCCCTCCGTGGGACTCCTCCTGAACACCGGGGAGCTGTTTTTT.

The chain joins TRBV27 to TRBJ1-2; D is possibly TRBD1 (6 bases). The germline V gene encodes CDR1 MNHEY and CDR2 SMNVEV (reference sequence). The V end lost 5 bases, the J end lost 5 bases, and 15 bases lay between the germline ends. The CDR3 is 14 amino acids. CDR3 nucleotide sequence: TGTGCCAGCAGTAAAAACGACAGGCAATATGGCTACACCTTC. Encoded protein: CASSKNDRQYGYTF.

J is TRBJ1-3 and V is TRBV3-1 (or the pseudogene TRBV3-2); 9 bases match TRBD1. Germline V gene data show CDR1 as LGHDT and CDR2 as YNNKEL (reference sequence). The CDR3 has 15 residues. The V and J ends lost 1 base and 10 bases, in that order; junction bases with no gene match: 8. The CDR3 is CASSQGMTGGLTIYF. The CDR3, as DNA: TGTGCCAGCAGCCAAGGAATGACAGGGGGTTTAACCATATATTTT.

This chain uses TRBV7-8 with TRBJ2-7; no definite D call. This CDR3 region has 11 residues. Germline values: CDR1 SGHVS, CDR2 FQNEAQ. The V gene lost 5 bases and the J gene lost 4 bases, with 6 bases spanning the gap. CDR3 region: CASSPFYEQYF. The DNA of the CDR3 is TGTGCCAGCAGCCCGTTTTACGAGCAGTACTTC.

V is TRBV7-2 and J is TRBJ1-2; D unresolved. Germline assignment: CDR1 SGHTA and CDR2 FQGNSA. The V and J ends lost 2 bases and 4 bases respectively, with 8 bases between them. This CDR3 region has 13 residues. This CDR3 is CASSLTVAYGYTF. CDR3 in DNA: TGTGCCAGCAGCTTAACAGTGGCCTATGGCTACACCTTC.

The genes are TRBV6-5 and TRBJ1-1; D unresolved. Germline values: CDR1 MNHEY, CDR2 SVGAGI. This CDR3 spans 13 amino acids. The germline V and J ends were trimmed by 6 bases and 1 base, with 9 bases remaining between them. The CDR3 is CASSRTENTEAFF. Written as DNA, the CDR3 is TGTGCCAGCAGCCGGACTGAGAACACTGAAGCTTTCTTT.

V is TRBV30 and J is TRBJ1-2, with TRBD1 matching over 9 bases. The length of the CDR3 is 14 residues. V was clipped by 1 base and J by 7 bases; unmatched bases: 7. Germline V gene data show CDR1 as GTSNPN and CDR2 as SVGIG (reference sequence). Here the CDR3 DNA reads TGTGCCTGGAGTGAACAGGGGGCATCCTTTGGCTACACCTTC. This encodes CAWSEQGASFGYTF. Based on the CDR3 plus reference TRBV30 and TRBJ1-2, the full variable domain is SQTIHQWPATLVQPVGSPLSLECTVEGTSNPNLYWYRQAAGRGLQLLFYSVGIGQISSEVPQNLSASRPQDRQFILSSKKLLLSDSGFYLCAWSEQGASFGYTFGSGTRLTVV.

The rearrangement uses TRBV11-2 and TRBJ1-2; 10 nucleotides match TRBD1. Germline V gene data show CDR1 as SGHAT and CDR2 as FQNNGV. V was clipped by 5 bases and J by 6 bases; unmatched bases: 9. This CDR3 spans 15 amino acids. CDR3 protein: CASSTRDRGHHGYTF. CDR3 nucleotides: TGTGCCAGCAGCACTCGTGACAGGGGGCACCATGGCTACACCTTC. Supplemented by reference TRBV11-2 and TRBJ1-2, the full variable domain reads EAGVAQSPRYKIIEKRQSVAFWCNPISGHATLYWYQQILGQGPKLLIQFQNNGVVDDSQLPKDRFSAERLKGVDSTLKIQPAKLEDSAVYLCASSTRDRGHHGYTFGSGTRLTVV.

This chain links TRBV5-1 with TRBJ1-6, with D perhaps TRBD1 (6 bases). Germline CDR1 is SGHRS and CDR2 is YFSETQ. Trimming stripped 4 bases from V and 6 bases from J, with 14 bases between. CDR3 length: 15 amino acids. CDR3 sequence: CASSALTGANSPLHF. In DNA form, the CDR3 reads TGCGCCAGCAGCGCCCTGACAGGCGCTAATTCACCCCTCCACTTT.

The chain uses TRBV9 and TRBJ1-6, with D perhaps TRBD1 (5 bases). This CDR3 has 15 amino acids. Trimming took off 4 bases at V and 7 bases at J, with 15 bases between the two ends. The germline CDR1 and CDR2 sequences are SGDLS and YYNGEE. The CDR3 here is CASSLTDSANSPLHF. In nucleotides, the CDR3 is TGTGCCAGCAGCCTTACTGACAGCGCGAATTCACCCCTCCACTTT.

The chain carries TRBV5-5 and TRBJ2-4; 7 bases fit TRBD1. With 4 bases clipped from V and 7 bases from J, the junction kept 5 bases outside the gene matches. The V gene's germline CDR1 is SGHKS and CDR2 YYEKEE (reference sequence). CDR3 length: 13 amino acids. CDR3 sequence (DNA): TGTGCCAGCAGCCGGACAGGTGGGAACATTCAGTACTTC. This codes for CASSRTGGNIQYF.

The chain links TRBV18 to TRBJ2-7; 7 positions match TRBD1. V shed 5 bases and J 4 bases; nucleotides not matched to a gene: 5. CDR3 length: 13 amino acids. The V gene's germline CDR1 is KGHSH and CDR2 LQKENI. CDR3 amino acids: CASSNEQGYEQYF. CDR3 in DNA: TGTGCCAGCTCAAACGAACAGGGGTACGAGCAGTACTTC. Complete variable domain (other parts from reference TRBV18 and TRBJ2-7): NAGVMQNPRHLVRRRGQEARLRCSPMKGHSHVYWYRQLPEEGLKFMVYLQKENIIDESGMPKERFSAEFPKEGPSILRIQQVVRGDSAAYFCASSNEQGYEQYFGPGTRLTVT.

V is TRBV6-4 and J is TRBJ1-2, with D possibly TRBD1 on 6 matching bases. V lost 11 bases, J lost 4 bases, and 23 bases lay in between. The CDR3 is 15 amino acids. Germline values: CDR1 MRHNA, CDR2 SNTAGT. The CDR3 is CAYSTGQGRGYGYTF. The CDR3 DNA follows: TGTGCCTACTCGACGGGACAAGGCCGCGGCTATGGCTACACCTTC.

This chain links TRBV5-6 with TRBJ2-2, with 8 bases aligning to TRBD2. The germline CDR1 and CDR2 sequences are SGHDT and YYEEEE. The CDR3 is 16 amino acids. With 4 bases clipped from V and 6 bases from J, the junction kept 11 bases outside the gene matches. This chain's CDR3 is CASSPRTGGPAGELFF. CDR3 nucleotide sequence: TGTGCCAGCAGCCCCCGTACGGGGGGGCCTGCCGGGGAGCTGTTTTTT.

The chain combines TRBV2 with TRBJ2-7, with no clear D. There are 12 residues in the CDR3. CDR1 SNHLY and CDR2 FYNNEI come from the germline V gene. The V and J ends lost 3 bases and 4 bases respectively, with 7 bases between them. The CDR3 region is CASSEELYEQYF. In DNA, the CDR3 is TGTGCCAGCAGTGAGGAGCTTTACGAGCAGTACTTC.

The CDR3, as DNA: TGTGCCATCGGAGGGTGGAACTATGGCTACACCTTC. This translates into CAIGGWNYGYTF. V usage is TRBV10-3 and J usage is TRBJ1-2; D call uncertain. Trimming pared 8 bases from V and 2 bases from J, leaving 9 bases between. Germline loops: CDR1 ENHRY, CDR2 SYGVKD. CDR3 size: 12 residues.

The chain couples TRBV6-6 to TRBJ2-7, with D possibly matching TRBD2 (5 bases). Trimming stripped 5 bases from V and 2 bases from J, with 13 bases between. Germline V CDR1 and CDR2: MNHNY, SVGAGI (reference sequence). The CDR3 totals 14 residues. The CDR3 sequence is CASSPGGRAYEQYF. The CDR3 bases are TGTGCCAGCAGTCCCGGAGGTCGGGCCTACGAGCAGTACTTC.

DNA for the CDR3: TGTGCCAGTAGCCTCCGGGACAGGGGAGGGACTGAAGCTTTCTTT. Translation gives CASSLRDRGGTEAFF. This chain joins TRBV19 and TRBJ1-1; 10 bases are shared with TRBD1. In germline, CDR1 is LNHDA, CDR2 SQIVND (reference sequence). Trimming cost V 6 bases and J 5 bases; bases outside gene matches: 9. CDR3 size: 15 residues.

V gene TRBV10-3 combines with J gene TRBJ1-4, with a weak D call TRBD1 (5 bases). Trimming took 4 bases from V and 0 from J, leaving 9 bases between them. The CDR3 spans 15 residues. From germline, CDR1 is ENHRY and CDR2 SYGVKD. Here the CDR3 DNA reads TGTGCCATCAGTGGGGGGGGAACAACTAATGAAAAACTGTTTTTT. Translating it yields CAISGGGTTNEKLFF.

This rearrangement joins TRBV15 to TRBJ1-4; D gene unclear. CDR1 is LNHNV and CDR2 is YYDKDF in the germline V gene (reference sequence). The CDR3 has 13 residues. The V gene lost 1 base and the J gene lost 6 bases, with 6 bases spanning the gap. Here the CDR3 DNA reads TGTGCCACCAGCAGAGGCCAGTATGAAAAACTGTTTTTT. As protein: CATSRGQYEKLFF.